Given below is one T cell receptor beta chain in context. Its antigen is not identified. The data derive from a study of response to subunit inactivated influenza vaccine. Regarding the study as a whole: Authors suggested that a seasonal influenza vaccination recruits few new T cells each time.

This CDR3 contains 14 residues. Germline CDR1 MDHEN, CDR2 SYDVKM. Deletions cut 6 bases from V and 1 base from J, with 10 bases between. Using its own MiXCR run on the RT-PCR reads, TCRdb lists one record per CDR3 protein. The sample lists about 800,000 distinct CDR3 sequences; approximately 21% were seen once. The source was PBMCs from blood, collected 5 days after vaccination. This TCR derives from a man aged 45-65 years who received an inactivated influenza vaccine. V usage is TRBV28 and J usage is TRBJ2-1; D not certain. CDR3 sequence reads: CASRRVASYNEQFF. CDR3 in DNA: TGTGCCAGCAGACGGGTCGCGTCCTACAATGAGCAGTTCTTC.